This T cell receptor (beta chain) was sequenced in a study of shared clonotypes between healthy human individuals. This CDR3 comprises 15 residues. Looked up from germline, CDR1 is MNHNY and CDR2 is SVGAGI (reference sequence). J was trimmed by 5 bases and V by 2 bases; bases with no gene match: 5. The table came from immunoSEQ multiplex PCR; TCRdb's copy has only in-frame clones and leaves some out. The data hold hundreds of thousands of clones, with roughly 84% observed a single time. The sequencing sample was made of memory CD8+ T cells sorted from blood. Subset denoted: CD45RO+ cells pooled with CCR7-negative TemRA cells. This receptor was identified in a man between 18 and 29 years old in good health. The chain employs TRBV6-6 and TRBJ2-1; 8 bases are a match to TRBD2. CDR3 sequence (DNA): TGTGCCAGCAGTTACACGGGGGGGGCACACAATGAGCAGTTCTTC. Its translation is CASSYTGGAHNEQFF.